This paragraph covers one TCR beta chain sequence. The data originate from a study of blood T cell repertoires in COVID-19. Looking at the study overall: Acute and convalescent COVID-19 specimens originated in the United States, Italy and Spain. From T cells, B-cell-depleted T cells, or PBMCs came the material, which was cDNA or gDNA.

Per the study methods: Reference gene primers were amplified, and this amplification served to estimate nucleated cell counts. The assay was immunoSEQ multiplex PCR, and TCRdb's table has in-frame clones only and misses some. From that table come the V and J calls and clone size; the DNA was used to work out D and trimming. The sample includes about 250,000 clones, almost 85% of them seen just once. Those who participated ranged in age from roughly 18 to 90 years and resided in 24 US areas. The clonotype was recovered from a woman between 50 and 59 years old with acute COVID-19. The sample was PBMCs or T cells enriched from blood (not recorded which).

The CDR3 protein is CASSLQIRTF. For the CDR3, the DNA is TGTGCCAGCAGCTTACAGATACGAACCTTC. The V and J genes are TRBV7-9 and TRBJ1-2; no clear D. The CDR3 contains 10 residues. The V gene lost 2 bases and the J gene lost 14 bases, with 9 bases spanning the gap. The V gene's germline CDR1 is SEHNR and CDR2 FQNEAQ (reference sequence).